This section outlines one T cell receptor (beta chain) sequence together with its context. Its cognate antigen has yet to be identified. No per-base quality is available; no much larger clone lies one base away. Genomic DNA was isolated from the sorted cells so that the TCRbeta CDR3 region could be sequenced. The immunoSEQ Assay was used to sequence the TCRbeta CDR3 regions. Here the immuneACCESS table is served through TCRdb, limited to in-frame sequences with V and J called. Missing clones are a known gap in these copies; in checked studies unresolved V genes cover under half, and the rest lacks a known reason. This sample comprises some 60,000 clones, around four fifths of them detected only once. About 4.3% of the sample is in the top ten clones. The trial excluded patients who had a history of autoimmune disease or who were on systemic immunosuppression. Peripheral blood for TCR sequencing was collected from all dose cohorts at baseline, on cycle 4 day 1, and on cycle 7 day 1. Samples came from an open-label, multicenter, first-in-human phase I dose-escalation trial of ivuxolimab. Adults with locally advanced or metastatic melanoma, renal cell, hepatocellular, or head and neck squamous cell carcinoma were enrolled in the trial. Before TCR sequencing, CD4+ T cells and CD8+ T cells were sorted from peripheral blood as separate populations.

This entry comes from a study of OX40 agonist ivuxolimab in advanced cancers. Study-level background: Ivuxolimab was an agonistic, fully human IgG2 monoclonal antibody directed against OX40 (CD134), a costimulatory receptor. Partial responses were achieved by three dose-escalation patients, of whom one had hepatocellular carcinoma and two had cutaneous melanoma. Intravenous ivuxolimab was administered to patients every 2 weeks at six dose levels: 0.01, 0.1, 0.3, 1.5, 3 and 10 mg/kg. The paper covers the monotherapy dose-escalation part of the phase I ivuxolimab trial, which included N of about 50 patients. Prior anti-PD-1, anti-PD-L1 or anti-CTLA-4 therapy was permitted, and checkpoint inhibitors had been received by about two fifths of dose-escalation patients. Of the roughly 52 patients in dose escalation, around 19 had hepatocellular carcinoma, around 15 had melanoma, 9 had renal cell carcinoma and 9 had head and neck cancer. The point of sequencing TCRbeta in the periphery was to test whether ivuxolimab changed TCR sequence diversity and drove clonal T-cell expansion. In the dose-escalation cohort, 82.7% of patients were male, and the mean age was roughly 60 years with a range of roughly 23 to 90.

Results the study describes overall, beyond this receptor: On average, CD8+ T cells showed more expanded clones than CD4+ T cells after ivuxolimab. Which antigens the clonally expanded peripheral T cells were specific for was not determined. Partial responders in the 0.1-3.0 mg/kg groups had among the lowest normalized peripheral clonal expansion, especially among CD8+ T cells. At doses from 0.1 to 3.0 mg/kg, clonal expansion was seen in both CD4+ and CD8+ blood T cells between baseline and week 6. Low levels of normalized T-cell clonal expansion were also seen in some patients who did not respond.

The receptor comes from an adult with an advanced solid tumor such as melanoma, head and neck, liver or kidney cancer. The sample consisted of CD4+ or CD8+ T cells sorted from blood, taken in a trial of the OX40 agonist ivuxolimab.

The CDR3 corresponds to CASRSLSSGNTIYF. The DNA sequence is TGTGCCAGCAGATCGCTTAGCTCTGGAAACACCATATATTTT. The sequence is built from TRBV6-6 and TRBJ1-3; the D gene cannot be named for sure. V lost 6 bases and J lost 0 bases; the stretch between them is 9 bases long. The CDR3 numbers 14 residues from cysteine through phenylalanine. This entry keeps only the CDR3 DNA: 42 bases, framed from base 1. Reading the germline V gene (reference sequence) gives CDR1 MNHNY and CDR2 SVGAGI.